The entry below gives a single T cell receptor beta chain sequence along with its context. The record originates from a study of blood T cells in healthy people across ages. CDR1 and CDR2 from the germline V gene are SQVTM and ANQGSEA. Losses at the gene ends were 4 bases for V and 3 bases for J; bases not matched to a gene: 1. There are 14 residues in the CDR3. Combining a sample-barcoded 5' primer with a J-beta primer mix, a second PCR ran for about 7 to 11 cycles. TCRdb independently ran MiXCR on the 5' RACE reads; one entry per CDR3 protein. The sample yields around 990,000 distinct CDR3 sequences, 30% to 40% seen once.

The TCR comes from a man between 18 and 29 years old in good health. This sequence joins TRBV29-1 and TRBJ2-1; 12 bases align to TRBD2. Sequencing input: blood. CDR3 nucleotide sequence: TGCAGCGTTGGGGGACTAGCGGGCTACAATGAGCAGTTCTTC. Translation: CSVGGLAGYNEQFF.